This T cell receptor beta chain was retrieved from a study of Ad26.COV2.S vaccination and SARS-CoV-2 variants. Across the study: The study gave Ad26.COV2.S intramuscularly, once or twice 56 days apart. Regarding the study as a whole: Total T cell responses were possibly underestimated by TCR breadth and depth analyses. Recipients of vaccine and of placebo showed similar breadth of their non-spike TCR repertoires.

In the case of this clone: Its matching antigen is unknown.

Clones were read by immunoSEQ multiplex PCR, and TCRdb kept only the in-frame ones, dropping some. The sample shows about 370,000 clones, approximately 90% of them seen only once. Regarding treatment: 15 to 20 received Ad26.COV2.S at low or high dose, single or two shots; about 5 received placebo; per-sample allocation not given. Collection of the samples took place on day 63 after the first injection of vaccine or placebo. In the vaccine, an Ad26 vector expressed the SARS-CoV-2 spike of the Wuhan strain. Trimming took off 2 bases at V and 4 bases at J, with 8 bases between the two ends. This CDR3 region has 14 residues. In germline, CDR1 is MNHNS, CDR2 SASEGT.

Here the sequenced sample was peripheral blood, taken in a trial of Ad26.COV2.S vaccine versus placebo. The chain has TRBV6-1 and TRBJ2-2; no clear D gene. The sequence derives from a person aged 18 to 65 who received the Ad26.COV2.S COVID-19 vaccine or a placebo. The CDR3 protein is CASSEWRFTGELFF. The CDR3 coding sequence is TGTGCCAGCAGTGAATGGCGGTTCACCGGGGAGCTGTTTTTT.